This entry describes one T cell receptor beta chain. Its antigen is still unknown. Each CDR3 protein is one row after TCRdb ran MiXCR on the RACE reads. The table lists roughly 380,000 distinct CDR3 sequences, approximately 5.1% of them singletons. Time point in this sample: pre-sensitization, week 0. The sample's treatment: therapeutic diphenylcyclopropenone sensitization with weekly scalp DPC. The study enrolled 18 to 70-year-old alopecia patients suitable for DPC. The data were taken from a study of human T cells and chemical hapten exposure. In the study overall: Subjects had 2% DPC placed on roughly 2 cm by roughly 2 cm of upper inner arm skin for sensitization. Patch tests containing 0.01% DPC, applied to the upper back, were read at 6 days. Study-wide points: Those TCRs sitting above 1 in 1000 frequency stayed the same with DPC sensitization.

Between the trimmed V and J ends, which lost 1 base and 8 bases, there was a span of 13 bases. The CDR3 is 14 residues long. Germline V gene sequence: CDR1 LGHDT, CDR2 YNNKEL (reference sequence). The sample in question was whole blood, obtained in connection with sensitization to the hapten diphenylcyclopropenone (DPC). This chain uses TRBV3-1 with TRBJ2-3, with a possible D match to TRBD2 (6 bases). This receptor was identified in a woman aged 45-60 years with alopecia areata. Some clones in this sample may be carry-over from other donors' samples. Written as DNA, the CDR3 is TGTGCCAGCAGCCAAGGTTGGGAGGAGGGTACGCAGTATTTT. As protein: CASSQGWEEGTQYF.